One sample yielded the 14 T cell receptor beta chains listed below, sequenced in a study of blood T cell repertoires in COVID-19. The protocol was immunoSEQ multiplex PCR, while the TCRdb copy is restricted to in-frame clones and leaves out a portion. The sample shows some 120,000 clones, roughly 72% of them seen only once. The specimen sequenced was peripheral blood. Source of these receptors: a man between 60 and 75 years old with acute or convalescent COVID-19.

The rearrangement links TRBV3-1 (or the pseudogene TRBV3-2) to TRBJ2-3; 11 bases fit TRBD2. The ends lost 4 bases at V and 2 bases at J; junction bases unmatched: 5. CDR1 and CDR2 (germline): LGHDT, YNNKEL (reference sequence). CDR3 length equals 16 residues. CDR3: CASSPHSGGATDTQYF. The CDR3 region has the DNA TGTGCCAGCAGCCCCCATAGCGGGGGGGCCACAGATACGCAGTATTTT.

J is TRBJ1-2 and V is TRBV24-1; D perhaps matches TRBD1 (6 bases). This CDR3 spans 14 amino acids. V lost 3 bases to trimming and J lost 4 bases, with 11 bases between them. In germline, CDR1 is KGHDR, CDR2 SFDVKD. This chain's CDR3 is CATSDAGALYGYTF. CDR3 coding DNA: TGTGCCACCAGTGATGCAGGGGCCCTCTATGGCTACACCTTC.

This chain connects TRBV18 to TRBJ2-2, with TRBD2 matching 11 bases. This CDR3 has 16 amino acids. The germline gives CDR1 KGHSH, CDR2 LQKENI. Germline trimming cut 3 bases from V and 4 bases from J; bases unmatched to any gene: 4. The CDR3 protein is CASSPGLAGATGELFF. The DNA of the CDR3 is TGTGCCAGCTCACCTGGACTAGCGGGTGCCACCGGGGAGCTGTTTTTT.

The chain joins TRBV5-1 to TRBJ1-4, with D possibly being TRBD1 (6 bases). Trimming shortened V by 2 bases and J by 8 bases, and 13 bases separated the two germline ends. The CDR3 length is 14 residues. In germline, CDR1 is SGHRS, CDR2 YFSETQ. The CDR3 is CASSFTADREKLFF. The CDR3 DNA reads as TGCGCCAGCAGCTTTACCGCGGACAGAGAAAAACTGTTTTTT.

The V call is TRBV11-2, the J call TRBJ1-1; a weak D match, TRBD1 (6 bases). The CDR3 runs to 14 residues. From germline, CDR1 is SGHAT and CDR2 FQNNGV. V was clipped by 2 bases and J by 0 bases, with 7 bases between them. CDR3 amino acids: CASSLRDMNTEAFF. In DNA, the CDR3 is TGTGCCAGCAGCTTACGGGACATGAACACTGAAGCTTTCTTT.

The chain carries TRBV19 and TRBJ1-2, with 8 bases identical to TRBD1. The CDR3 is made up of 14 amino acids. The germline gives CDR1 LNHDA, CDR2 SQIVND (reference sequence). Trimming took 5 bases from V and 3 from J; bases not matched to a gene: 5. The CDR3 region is CASSLQGGYYGYTF. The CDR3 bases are TGTGCCAGTAGTCTACAGGGGGGTTACTATGGCTACACCTTC.

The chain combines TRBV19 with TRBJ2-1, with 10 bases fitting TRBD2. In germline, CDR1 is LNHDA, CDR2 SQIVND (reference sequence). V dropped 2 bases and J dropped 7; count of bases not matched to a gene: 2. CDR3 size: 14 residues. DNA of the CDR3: TGTGCCAGTAGTATAAGCGGGGGGGGAAATGAGCAGTTCTTC. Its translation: CASSISGGGNEQFF.

The CDR3, as DNA: TGTGCCAGCAGCGCATCAGGGTATGGCTACACCTTC. It yields the protein CASSASGYGYTF. V gene TRBV9 combines with J gene TRBJ1-2; TRBD1 is a possible D gene (5 bases). The CDR3 covers 12 residues. V was pared by 3 bases and J by 5 bases, with 8 bases between. Germline CDR1 and CDR2: SGDLS and YYNGEE.

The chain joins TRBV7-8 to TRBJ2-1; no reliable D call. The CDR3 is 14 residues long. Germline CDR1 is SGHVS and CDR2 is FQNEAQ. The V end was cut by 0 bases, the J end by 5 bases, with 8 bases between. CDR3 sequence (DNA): TGTGCCAGCAGCTTAGCGCTAAAAGACAATGAGCAGTTCTTC. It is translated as CASSLALKDNEQFF.

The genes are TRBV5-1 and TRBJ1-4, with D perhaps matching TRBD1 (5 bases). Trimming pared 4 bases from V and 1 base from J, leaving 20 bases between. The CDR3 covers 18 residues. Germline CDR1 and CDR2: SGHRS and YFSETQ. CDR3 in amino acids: CASSRGRVPMETNEKLFF. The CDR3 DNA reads TGCGCCAGCAGCCGTGGCAGGGTACCCATGGAAACTAATGAAAAACTGTTTTTT.

The CDR3: CASSQDAGVSNQPQHF. The CDR3 DNA follows: TGTGCCAGCAGCCAAGATGCGGGGGTGAGCAATCAGCCCCAGCATTTT. The chain has TRBV3-1 (or the pseudogene TRBV3-2) and TRBJ1-5; possible D gene TRBD1, 5 bases. The length of the CDR3 is 16 residues. Trimming took off 0 bases at V and 1 base at J, with 10 bases between the two ends. Germline V gene data show CDR1 as LGHDT and CDR2 as YNNKEL (reference sequence).

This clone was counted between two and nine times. The CDR3 sequence is CAISESMGRGANVLTF. The CDR3 DNA reads as TGTGCCATCAGTGAGTCGATGGGGCGAGGGGCCAACGTCCTGACTTTC. The chain is built from TRBV10-3 and TRBJ2-6; a weak D match, TRBD1 (5 bases). The ends were cut back, 0 bases at V and 4 bases at J, with 10 bases in the middle. The CDR3 totals 16 residues. In germline, CDR1 is ENHRY, CDR2 SYGVKD.

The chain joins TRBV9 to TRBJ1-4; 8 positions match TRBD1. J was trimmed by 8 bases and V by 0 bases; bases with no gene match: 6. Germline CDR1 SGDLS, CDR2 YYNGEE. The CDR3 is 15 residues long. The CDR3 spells CASSVATGAGEKLFF. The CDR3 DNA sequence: TGTGCCAGCAGCGTAGCGACAGGGGCGGGGGAAAAACTGTTTTTT. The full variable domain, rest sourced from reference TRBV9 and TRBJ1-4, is DSGVTQTPKHLITATGQRVTLRCSPRSGDLSVYWYQQSLDQGLQFLIQYYNGEERAKGNILERFSAQQFPDLHSELNLSSLELGDSALYFCASSVATGAGEKLFFGSGTQLSVL.

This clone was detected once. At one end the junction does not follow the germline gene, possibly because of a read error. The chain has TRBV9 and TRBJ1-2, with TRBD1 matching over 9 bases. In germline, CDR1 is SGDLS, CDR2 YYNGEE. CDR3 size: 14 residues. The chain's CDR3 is CASSVAGQGGPHGF. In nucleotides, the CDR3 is TGTGCCAGCAGCGTAGCGGGACAGGGAGGGCCCCACGGCTTC.